This entry concerns a single T cell receptor beta chain. The data were obtained in a study of control samples from healthy donors and cancer patients. The CDR3 totals 17 residues. Germline V gene sequence: CDR1 LNHDA, CDR2 SQIVND (reference sequence). V lost 7 bases to trimming and J lost 8 bases; unmatched junction nucleotides: 22. Method: immunoSEQ multiplex PCR; TCRdb's copy keeps in-frame clones and lacks some. The sample lists 150,000 to 200,000 clones; around 92% were seen once. This chain links TRBV19 with TRBJ1-2, with TRBD1 matching over 7 bases. This sequence originates from a middle-aged woman in good health. The sample comprised blood. The CDR3 sequence is CASTHKLSLGGGQGYTF. CDR3 nucleotides: TGTGCCAGTACTCATAAACTCTCGCTGGGCGGGGGACAGGGCTACACCTTC.